Sequencing of this T cell receptor beta chain was carried out in a study of blood T cell repertoires in COVID-19. Across the study: Sources were T cells, B-cell-depleted T cells, or PBMCs; the material itself was cDNA or gDNA.

The CDR3 runs to 13 residues. V was cut by 8 bases and J by 6 bases, with 16 bases left in between. Sequencing was performed with immunoSEQ multiplex PCR; in TCRdb, only in-frame clones are kept and a portion is missing. The sample includes roughly 200,000 clones, about four fifths of them seen just once. The study recruited people aged roughly 18 to 95 years across about two dozen US areas. Researchers sorted participants into cohorts using their self-reported clinical history. In the 2 weeks before study entry, exposed participants met a COVID-19 case, which was PCR-confirmed or clinician-diagnosed.

Sample: PBMCs or T cells enriched from blood (not recorded which). The clonotype comes from a woman in her 50s who had been exposed to COVID-19. The genes are TRBV12-3 or TRBV12-4 and TRBJ1-1, with D hard to call. The CDR3 nucleotides read TGTGCCAGCTGGACGGGGTGGAGCTCTGAAGCTTTCTTT. Translated: CASWTGWSSEAFF.